The next 25 T cell receptor beta chains were all read from a single sample in a study of blood T cells in healthy people across ages. Primed by a sample-barcoded 5' primer and a J-beta primer mix, a second PCR proceeded for 7 to 11 cycles. MiXCR was run by TCRdb on the 5' RACE reads, yielding one entry per CDR3 protein. Of 1 million or so distinct CDR3 sequences in the sample, less than 25% were seen once. The data were also submitted as part of a second study, on T cells of mothers and their children.

Sequencing was carried out using blood. These receptors were collected from a girl aged 2 to 10 in good health.

The V and J genes are TRBV15 and TRBJ2-1, with D uncertain. The J call may be mistaken, given a closer DNA end match to TRBJ2-7. CDR1 LNHNV and CDR2 YYDKDF come from the germline V gene (reference sequence). This CDR3 has 13 amino acids. The CDR3 DNA is TGTGCCACCAGCAGAGGAGGATCGGACGAGCAGTACTTC. This codes for CATSRGGSDEQYF.

The sample holds many counts of this clonotype. This sequence joins TRBV19 and TRBJ2-2; TRBD1 matches at 7 bases. The CDR3 runs 13 residues. Germline CDR1 and CDR2: LNHDA and SQIVND (reference sequence). Trimming cost V 7 bases and J 3 bases; bases outside gene matches: 2. CDR3 sequence reads: CASNDRDTGELFF. Here the CDR3 DNA reads TGTGCCAGTAATGACAGGGACACCGGGGAGCTGTTTTTT.

J is TRBJ2-1 and V is TRBV12-3 or TRBV12-4; TRBD2 is a possible D gene (5 bases). This CDR3 has 12 amino acids. V was pared by 6 bases and J by 15 bases, with 18 bases between. The CDR3 sequence: CASSRGPGRWFF. CDR3 nucleotide sequence: TGTGCCAGCAGCCGCGGGCCTGGTAGGTGGTTCTTC.

The sample holds a few counts of this clonotype. The V and J genes are TRBV5-1 and TRBJ1-2, with 8 bases aligning to TRBD1. Trimming at V came to 4 bases and at J to 8 bases, leaving 10 bases not matched to a gene. Germline V lookup: CDR1 SGHRS, CDR2 YFSETQ. The CDR3 has 14 residues. CDR3 coding DNA: TGCGCCAGCAGCCTCGGACAGGGCCCTGGGGGCTACACCTTC. Translation gives CASSLGQGPGGYTF. Full variable domain (missing parts from reference TRBV5-1 and TRBJ1-2): KAGVTQTPRYLIKTRGQQVTLSCSPISGHRSVSWYQQTPGQGLQFLFEYFSETQRNKGNFPGRFSGRQFSNSRSEMNVSTLELGDSALYLCASSLGQGPGGYTFGSGTRLTVV.

The table lists this clonotype with a few counts. The CDR3: CASSPPPAGDLTRTEAFF. CDR3 nucleotides: TGTGCCAGCAGTCCTCCACCCGCAGGGGATTTAACTAGGACTGAAGCTTTCTTT. The chain uses TRBV25-1 and TRBJ1-1, with D tentatively TRBD1 (6 bases). There are 18 residues in the CDR3. With 5 bases removed from V and 5 bases from J, the gap between germline ends came to 27 bases. The germline gives CDR1 MGHDK, CDR2 SYGVNS.

The chain employs TRBV12-3 or TRBV12-4 and TRBJ1-4; no firm D call. The length of the CDR3 is 13 residues. The V gene lost 2 bases and the J gene lost 8 bases, with 9 bases spanning the gap. The DNA of the CDR3 is TGTGCCAGCAGTTTATTTCTCGGAGAAAAACTGTTTTTT. Protein: CASSLFLGEKLFF.

This clonotype was seen a few times. One junction end disagrees with the germline gene, perhaps due to a read error. The V gene is TRBV11-1, the J gene TRBJ2-3; 7 bases agree with TRBD1. Germline assignment: CDR1 SGHAT and CDR2 FQDESV (reference sequence). The CDR3 runs to 15 residues. CDR3 in DNA: TGTGCCAGCAGCGGTCACAGGGGTGCCACAGGTACGCAGTATTTT. Encoded protein: CASSGHRGATGTQYF.

This rearrangement joins TRBV28 to TRBJ2-7; 12 positions match TRBD1. Germline V CDR1 and CDR2: MDHEN, SYDVKM. The CDR3 loop spans 16 amino acids. Trimming at V came to 6 bases and at J to 7 bases, leaving 13 bases not matched to a gene. The CDR3 DNA reads as TGTGCCAGCAGCCCTTTGGGGGGACAGGGGGCGCAGGAGCAGTACTTC. This encodes CASSPLGGQGAQEQYF.

The chain employs TRBV5-1 and TRBJ2-7; weak D call: TRBD1 (6 bases). Trimming removed 3 bases from V and 4 bases from J, with 11 bases in between. In germline, CDR1 is SGHRS, CDR2 YFSETQ. The CDR3 has 13 residues. CDR3 sequence (DNA): TGCGCCAGCAGCTCGACAGGTGAATACGAGCAGTACTTC. It codes for CASSSTGEYEQYF.

A single count supports this clonotype. The chain uses TRBV5-1 and TRBJ2-7, with D perhaps TRBD2 (6 bases). This CDR3 comprises 14 residues. Germline loops: CDR1 SGHRS, CDR2 YFSETQ. V was clipped by 4 bases and J by 7 bases, with 18 bases between them. CDR3 residues: CASSLDGGPGEQYF. The CDR3 DNA reads as TGCGCCAGCAGCCTAGACGGGGGACCTGGGGAGCAGTACTTC.

This rearrangement joins TRBV6-2 or TRBV6-3 to TRBJ2-1, with a weak D call TRBD2 (7 bases). The DNA end is a closer match to TRBJ2-5, so the J assignment may be wrong. CDR3 length: 14 amino acids. Germline CDR1 is MNHEY and CDR2 is SVGEGT. CDR3 protein: CASSPNWGGETQYF. CDR3 DNA: TGTGCCAGCAGCCCGAACTGGGGGGGCGAGACCCAGTACTTC.

This clonotype turned up a few times. The chain combines TRBV20-1 with TRBJ2-1; 9 bases match TRBD2. The V gene end was trimmed by 0 bases and the J gene end by 0 bases; junction bases not matched to a gene: 9. This CDR3 comprises 18 residues. Per germline, CDR1 DFQATT and CDR2 SNEGSKA (reference sequence). CDR3 sequence: CSAREISGGPFSYNEQFF. In DNA, the CDR3 is TGCAGTGCTAGAGAGATAAGCGGGGGGCCTTTCTCCTACAATGAGCAGTTCTTC.

J is TRBJ2-7 and V is TRBV7-9, with D unresolved. Deletions cut 5 bases from V and 2 bases from J, with 16 bases between. The V gene's germline CDR1 is SEHNR and CDR2 FQNEAQ (reference sequence). This CDR3 contains 15 residues. CDR3 sequence: CASSALLLSTYEQYF. The CDR3 nucleotides are TGTGCCAGCAGCGCCCTCCTCCTATCAACCTACGAGCAGTACTTC.

The chain uses TRBV7-6 and TRBJ2-3; TRBD2 aligns across 10 bases. CDR1 SGHVS and CDR2 FNYEAQ come from the germline V gene. Trimming at V came to 5 bases and at J to 3 bases, leaving 8 bases not matched to a gene. This CDR3 is built from 16 residues. CDR3 residues: CASSTNIAGGTDTQYF. DNA for the CDR3: TGTGCCAGCAGCACAAACATAGCGGGAGGTACAGATACGCAGTATTTT.

This clonotype was picked up a small number of times. The chain has TRBV6-6 and TRBJ1-5; D is unresolved. V gave up 6 bases and J gave up 4 bases, with 13 bases separating them. Germline loops: CDR1 MNHNY, CDR2 SVGAGI (reference sequence). CDR3 size: 14 residues. The DNA for the CDR3 is TGTGCCAGCAGCTGGGAACAGCGAAATCAGCCCCAGCATTTT. Protein product: CASSWEQRNQPQHF.

The chain is built from TRBV3-1 and TRBJ2-5, with a weak D call TRBD1 (5 bases). This CDR3 contains 16 residues. Between the trimmed V and J ends, which lost 8 bases and 2 bases, there was a span of 21 bases. Germline V gene sequence: CDR1 LGHDT, CDR2 YNNKEL (reference sequence). CDR3 DNA: TGTGCCAGCTGGACAAGGGTAGGGAAGGAACAAGAGACCCAGTACTTC. This sequence encodes CASWTRVGKEQETQYF.

J is TRBJ2-7 and V is TRBV20-1, with D possibly TRBD2 on 6 matching bases. CDR3 length: 16 amino acids. Germline V gene sequence: CDR1 DFQATT, CDR2 SNEGSKA (reference sequence). V lost 3 bases, J lost 4 bases, and 22 bases lay in between. The CDR3 protein is CSASTPVGGRAYEQYF. The CDR3 bases are TGCAGTGCTAGCACCCCGGTGGGGGGAAGAGCTTACGAGCAGTACTTC.

The V and J genes are TRBV6-5 and TRBJ1-1, with D maybe TRBD1 (6 bases). This CDR3 is 14 amino acids long. The V end lost 5 bases, the J end lost 4 bases, and 14 bases lay between the germline ends. Germline V gene lookup returns CDR1 MNHEY and CDR2 SVGAGI. For the CDR3, the DNA is TGTGCCAGCAGTCCCGGGTTAGGGGGCACTGAAGCTTTCTTT. It encodes CASSPGLGGTEAFF.

The chain employs TRBV5-1 and TRBJ2-3; perhaps TRBD1 as D (5 bases). V gave up 1 base and J gave up 2 bases, with 17 bases separating them. The CDR3 length is 17 residues. Looked up from germline, CDR1 is SGHRS and CDR2 is YFSETQ. The CDR3 spells CASSLSLVQVHTDTQYF. CDR3 coding DNA: TGCGCCAGCAGCTTGAGCCTTGTACAGGTTCACACAGATACGCAGTATTTT.

This clonotype was counted only a few times. The V and J genes are TRBV4-1 and TRBJ1-5, with D possibly matching TRBD1 (6 bases). With 4 bases removed from V and 6 bases from J, the gap between germline ends came to 13 bases. Germline V gene lookup returns CDR1 MGHRA and CDR2 YSYEKL. The CDR3 totals 14 residues. For the CDR3, the DNA is TGCGCCAGCAGCCGACGGGAGGGGGTTCAGCCCCAGCATTTT. Its translation is CASSRREGVQPQHF.

The rearrangement joins TRBV4-1 to TRBJ2-7, with D perhaps TRBD1 (6 bases). This CDR3 has 14 residues. Germline V gives CDR1 MGHRA, CDR2 YSYEKL. The V end was cut by 0 bases, the J end by 5 bases, with 11 bases between. The CDR3 reads CASSQENRVNEQYF. The CDR3 DNA sequence: TGCGCCAGCAGCCAAGAAAACAGGGTCAACGAGCAGTACTTC.

This chain joins TRBV18 and TRBJ2-1; 8 bases are a match to TRBD2. The V segment lost 0 bases and the J segment 8 bases; nucleotides outside the gene matches: 6. This CDR3 spans 15 amino acids. CDR1 is KGHSH, CDR2 LQKENI, per germline. CDR3 protein: CASSPPTGGADEQFF. CDR3 DNA sequence: TGTGCCAGCTCACCACCAACCGGGGGGGCCGATGAGCAGTTCTTC.

This clonotype was counted between two and nine times. The CDR3 here is CASSLSLGEDYNEQFF. The CDR3 DNA reads as TGTGCCAGCAGTTTAAGTCTGGGGGAGGATTACAATGAGCAGTTCTTC. The chain employs TRBV28 and TRBJ2-1; D is perhaps TRBD2 (6 bases). The V end was cut by 2 bases, the J end by 4 bases, with 15 bases between. This CDR3 has 16 amino acids. The germline CDR1 and CDR2 sequences are MDHEN and SYDVKM.

For this clonotype: An end of the junction differs from the germline gene, which may be a read error. The chain is built from TRBV3-1 and TRBJ2-1, with D possibly matching TRBD2 (6 bases). Germline V gene sequence: CDR1 LGHDT, CDR2 YNNKEL (reference sequence). The CDR3 spans 15 residues. DNA of the CDR3: TGTGCCAGCAGCCAAGCGGGGGTCTCCTACAATGAGCAGCTCTTC. This gives the protein CASSQAGVSYNEQLF.

This clonotype turned up a few times. This CDR3 fails to terminate in the conserved phenylalanine or tryptophan, so it likely reflects a read error. The chain couples TRBV5-6 to TRBJ1-2; 7 bases fit TRBD1. CDR3 length: 18 residues. Germline V gene lookup returns CDR1 SGHDT and CDR2 YYEEEE. Trimming removed 2 bases from V and 4 bases from J; junction bases left unmatched: 17. CDR3 in DNA: TGTGCCAGCAGCTTAATAAGTTTGAAGGACAGGACTAGCTATGGCTACACCCTC. Its protein is CASSLISLKDRTSYGYTL.